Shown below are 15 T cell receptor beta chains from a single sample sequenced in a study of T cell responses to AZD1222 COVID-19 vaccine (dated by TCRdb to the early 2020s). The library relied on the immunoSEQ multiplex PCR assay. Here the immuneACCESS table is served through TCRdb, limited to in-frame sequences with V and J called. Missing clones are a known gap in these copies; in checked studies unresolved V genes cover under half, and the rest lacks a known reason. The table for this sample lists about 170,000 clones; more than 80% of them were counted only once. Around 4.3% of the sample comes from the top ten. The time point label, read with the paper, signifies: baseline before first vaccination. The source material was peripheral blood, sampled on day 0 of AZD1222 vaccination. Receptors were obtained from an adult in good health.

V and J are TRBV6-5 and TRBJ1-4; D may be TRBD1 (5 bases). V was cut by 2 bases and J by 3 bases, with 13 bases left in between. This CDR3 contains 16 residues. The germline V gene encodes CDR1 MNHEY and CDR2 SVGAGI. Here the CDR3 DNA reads TGTGCCAGCAGTTACGGGACCAGCGGGGCTAATGAAAAACTGTTTTTT. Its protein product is CASSYGTSGANEKLFF.

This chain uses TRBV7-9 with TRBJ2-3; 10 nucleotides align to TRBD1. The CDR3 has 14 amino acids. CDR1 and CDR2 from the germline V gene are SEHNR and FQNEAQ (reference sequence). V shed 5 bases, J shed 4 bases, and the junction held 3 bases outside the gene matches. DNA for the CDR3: TGTGCCAGCAGCCAGGACAGGGGGGCAGATACGCAGTATTTT. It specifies CASSQDRGADTQYF.

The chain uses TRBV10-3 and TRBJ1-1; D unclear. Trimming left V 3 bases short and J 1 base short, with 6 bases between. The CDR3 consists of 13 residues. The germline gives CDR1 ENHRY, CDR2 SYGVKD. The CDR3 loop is CAISDSQNTEAFF. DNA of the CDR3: TGTGCCATCAGTGACTCGCAGAACACTGAAGCTTTCTTT.

The CDR3 DNA sequence: TGCGCCAGCAGCCAAGATCCGGGACACCTTAATTCACCCCTCCACTTT. Protein sequence: CASSQDPGHLNSPLHF. J is TRBJ1-6 and V is TRBV4-1; D possibly corresponds to TRBD1 (6 bases). CDR1 is MGHRA, CDR2 YSYEKL, per germline. This CDR3 is built from 16 residues. V was trimmed by 0 bases and J by 6 bases, leaving 12 bases between them.

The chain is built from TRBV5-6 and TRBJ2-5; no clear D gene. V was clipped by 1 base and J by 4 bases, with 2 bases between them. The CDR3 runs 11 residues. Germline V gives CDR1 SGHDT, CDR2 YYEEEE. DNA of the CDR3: TGTGCCAGCAGCTTGTTAGAGACCCAGTACTTC. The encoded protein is CASSLLETQYF.

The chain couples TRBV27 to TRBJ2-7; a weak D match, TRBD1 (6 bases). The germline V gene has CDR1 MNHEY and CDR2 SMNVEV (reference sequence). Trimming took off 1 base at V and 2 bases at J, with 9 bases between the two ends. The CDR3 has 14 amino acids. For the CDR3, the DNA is TGTGCCAGCAGTTTATTCAGGGGACCCTACGAGCAGTACTTC. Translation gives CASSLFRGPYEQYF.

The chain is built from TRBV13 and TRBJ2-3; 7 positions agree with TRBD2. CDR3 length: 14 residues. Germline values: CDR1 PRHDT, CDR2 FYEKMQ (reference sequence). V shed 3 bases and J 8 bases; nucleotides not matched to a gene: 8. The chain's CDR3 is CASSFSPTGGTQYF. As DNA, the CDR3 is TGTGCCAGCAGCTTCAGCCCTACGGGGGGTACGCAGTATTTT.

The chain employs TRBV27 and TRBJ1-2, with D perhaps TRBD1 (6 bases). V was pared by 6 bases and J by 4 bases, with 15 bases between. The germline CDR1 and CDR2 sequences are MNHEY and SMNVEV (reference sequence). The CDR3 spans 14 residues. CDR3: CASSPGHPPYGYTF. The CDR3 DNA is TGTGCCAGCAGCCCGGGACACCCTCCCTATGGCTACACCTTC.

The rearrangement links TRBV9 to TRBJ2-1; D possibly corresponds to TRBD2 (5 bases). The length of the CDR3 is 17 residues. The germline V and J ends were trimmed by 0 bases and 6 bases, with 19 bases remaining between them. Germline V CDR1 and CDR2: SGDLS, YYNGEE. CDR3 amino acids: CASSVDPRSGQINEQFF. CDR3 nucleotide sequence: TGTGCCAGCAGCGTAGACCCTAGGAGCGGTCAGATCAATGAGCAGTTCTTC. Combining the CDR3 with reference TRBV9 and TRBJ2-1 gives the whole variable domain DSGVTQTPKHLITATGQRVTLRCSPRSGDLSVYWYQQSLDQGLQFLIQYYNGEERAKGNILERFSAQQFPDLHSELNLSSLELGDSALYFCASSVDPRSGQINEQFFGPGTRLTVL.

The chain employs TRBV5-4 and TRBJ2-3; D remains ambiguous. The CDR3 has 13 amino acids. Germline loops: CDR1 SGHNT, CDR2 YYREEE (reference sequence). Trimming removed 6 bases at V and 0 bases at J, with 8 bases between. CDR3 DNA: TGTGCCAGCAACAACGCCAGCACAGATACGCAGTATTTT. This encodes CASNNASTDTQYF.

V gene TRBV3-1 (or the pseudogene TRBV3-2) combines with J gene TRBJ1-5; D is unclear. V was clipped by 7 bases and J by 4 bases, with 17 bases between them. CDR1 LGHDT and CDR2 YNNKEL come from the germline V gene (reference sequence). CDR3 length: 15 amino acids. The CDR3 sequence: CASTASAGGNQPQHF. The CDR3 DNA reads TGTGCCAGCACCGCCTCCGCGGGCGGAAATCAGCCCCAGCATTTT.

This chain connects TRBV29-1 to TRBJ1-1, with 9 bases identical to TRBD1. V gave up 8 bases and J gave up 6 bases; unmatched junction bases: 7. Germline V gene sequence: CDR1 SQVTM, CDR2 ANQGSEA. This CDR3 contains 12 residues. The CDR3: CSSRDRDAEAFF. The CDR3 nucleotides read TGCAGCTCAAGGGACAGGGACGCTGAAGCTTTCTTT.

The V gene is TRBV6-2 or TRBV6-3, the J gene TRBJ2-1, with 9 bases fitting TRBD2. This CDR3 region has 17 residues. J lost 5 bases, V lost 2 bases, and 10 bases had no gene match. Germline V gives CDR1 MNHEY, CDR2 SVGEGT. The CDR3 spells CASSYAPRGGIHNEQFF. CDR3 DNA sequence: TGTGCCAGCAGTTACGCCCCGCGGGGGGGAATCCACAATGAGCAGTTCTTC.

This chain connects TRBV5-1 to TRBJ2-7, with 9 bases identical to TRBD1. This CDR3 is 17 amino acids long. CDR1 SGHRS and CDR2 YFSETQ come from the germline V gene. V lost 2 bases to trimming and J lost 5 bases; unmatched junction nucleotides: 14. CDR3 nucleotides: TGCGCCAGCAGCTTATCCCTCACAGGGGGCGCCCCCCACGAGCAGTACTTC. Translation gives CASSLSLTGGAPHEQYF.

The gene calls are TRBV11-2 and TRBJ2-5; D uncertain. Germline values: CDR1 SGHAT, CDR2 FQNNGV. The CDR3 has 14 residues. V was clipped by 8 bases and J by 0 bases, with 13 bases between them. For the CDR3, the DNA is TGTGCCAGCCGAGCTTGGGGTGACCAAGAGACCCAGTACTTC. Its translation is CASRAWGDQETQYF.